The rows below give T cell receptor beta chains drawn from one sample of a study of T cells after yellow fever vaccination. TCRdb recomputed calls from the 5' RACE reads with MiXCR, one row per CDR3 protein. The data show 25,000 to 35,000 distinct CDR3 sequences, 3.5% to 5% seen once. The source material was CD8+ T cells sorted from PBMCs, sampled 5 days after the yellow fever booster vaccination. The receptors come from a man aged 25 to 45 who received the YFV17D yellow fever vaccine. Each CDR3 is given with its conserved first and last residue. D genes are given only for firm matches.

V: TRBV5-4
J: TRBJ2-1
D: TRBD2
CDR3: CASSWEPTSGRNEQFF

V: TRBV7-6
J: TRBJ2-1
D: TRBD2
CDR3: CASSPLPGRIDEQFF

V: TRBV5-1
J: TRBJ2-3
D: TRBD2
CDR3: CASSKGLAGTIPTDTQYF

V: TRBV5-1
J: TRBJ2-7
D: -
CDR3: CASSLDTGEQYF

V: TRBV14
J: TRBJ2-5
D: -
CDR3: CASSQVLGPETQYF

V: TRBV6-5
J: TRBJ2-3
D: -
CDR3: CASSYGREADTQYF

V: TRBV7-9
J: TRBJ2-7
D: -
CDR3: CASSSDYEQYF

V: TRBV29-1
J: TRBJ2-1
D: TRBD1
CDR3: CSVVGTGSIEQFF

V: TRBV20-1
J: TRBJ2-7
D: -
CDR3: CSAFETYEQYF

V: TRBV5-1
J: TRBJ1-2
D: -
CDR3: CASSLGQERDGYTF

V: TRBV7-8
J: TRBJ2-5
D: TRBD1
CDR3: CASSLGTRQGAWETQYF

V: TRBV20-1
J: TRBJ2-1
D: TRBD2
CDR3: CCATKRLAESSYNEQFF

V: TRBV20-1
J: TRBJ1-6
D: -
CDR3: CSARVGGGLHF

V: TRBV9
J: TRBJ2-3
D: TRBD2
CDR3: CASNRGGRESTDTQYF

V: TRBV12-3/TRBV12-4
J: TRBJ1-2
D: -
CDR3: CASSSGSYGYTF

V: TRBV9
J: TRBJ2-1
D: -
CDR3: CASSVLPHQGLIGNEQFF

V: TRBV20-1
J: TRBJ1-2
D: TRBD1
CDR3: CSALTDRNYGYTF

V: TRBV2
J: TRBJ2-1
D: -
CDR3: CASMSDEQFF

V: TRBV6-2/TRBV6-3
J: TRBJ2-6
D: -
CDR3: CASSSSTSSSGANVLTF

V: TRBV27
J: TRBJ2-1
D: -
CDR3: CASSLFRLNNEQFF

V: TRBV28
J: TRBJ2-7
D: TRBD2
CDR3: CASSPGPAESEGLPPYEQYF

V: TRBV5-5
J: TRBJ2-7
D: -
CDR3: CASDPHSPYEQYF

V: TRBV6-6
J: TRBJ2-1
D: -
CDR3: CASSFASYNEQFF

V: TRBV29-1
J: TRBJ1-2
D: -
CDR3: CSVGQGVGGYTF

V: TRBV14
J: TRBJ2-4
D: -
CDR3: CASSQAAGRVAKNIQYF

V: TRBV27
J: TRBJ1-5
D: -
CDR3: CASSLNPYSNQPQHF

V: TRBV7-8
J: TRBJ2-1
D: -
CDR3: CASTPSTGNEQFF

V: TRBV7-2
J: TRBJ2-7
D: -
CDR3: CASSESSLGSYEQYF

V: TRBV12-3/TRBV12-4
J: TRBJ2-7
D: TRBD1
CDR3: CASRPGQAYEQYF

V: TRBV12-3/TRBV12-4
J: TRBJ2-3
D: -
CDR3: CASSFSGTGYDTQYF

V: TRBV12-3/TRBV12-4
J: TRBJ2-3
D: -
CDR3: CASSLSEGDTQYF

V: TRBV14
J: TRBJ2-1
D: TRBD1
CDR3: CASSQHSTGGEQFF

V: TRBV20-1
J: TRBJ2-7
D: TRBD2
CDR3: CSAPPDSGLAGRYSYEQYF

V: TRBV7-9
J: TRBJ2-5
D: TRBD1
CDR3: CASSRRDSEETQYF

V: TRBV7-2
J: TRBJ1-2
D: -
CDR3: CASRQRPAGDYGYTF

V: TRBV15
J: TRBJ2-7
D: TRBD2
CDR3: CATSSSPGLAYEQYF

V: TRBV5-5
J: TRBJ2-7
D: -
CDR3: CASSLAPPGEQYF

V: TRBV23-1
J: TRBJ2-3
D: -
CDR3: CASSSTDTQYF

V: TRBV4-3
J: TRBJ2-7
D: -
CDR3: CASSQDAMRGGYEQYF

V: TRBV6-6
J: TRBJ2-4
D: -
CDR3: CASGPSKPNIQYF